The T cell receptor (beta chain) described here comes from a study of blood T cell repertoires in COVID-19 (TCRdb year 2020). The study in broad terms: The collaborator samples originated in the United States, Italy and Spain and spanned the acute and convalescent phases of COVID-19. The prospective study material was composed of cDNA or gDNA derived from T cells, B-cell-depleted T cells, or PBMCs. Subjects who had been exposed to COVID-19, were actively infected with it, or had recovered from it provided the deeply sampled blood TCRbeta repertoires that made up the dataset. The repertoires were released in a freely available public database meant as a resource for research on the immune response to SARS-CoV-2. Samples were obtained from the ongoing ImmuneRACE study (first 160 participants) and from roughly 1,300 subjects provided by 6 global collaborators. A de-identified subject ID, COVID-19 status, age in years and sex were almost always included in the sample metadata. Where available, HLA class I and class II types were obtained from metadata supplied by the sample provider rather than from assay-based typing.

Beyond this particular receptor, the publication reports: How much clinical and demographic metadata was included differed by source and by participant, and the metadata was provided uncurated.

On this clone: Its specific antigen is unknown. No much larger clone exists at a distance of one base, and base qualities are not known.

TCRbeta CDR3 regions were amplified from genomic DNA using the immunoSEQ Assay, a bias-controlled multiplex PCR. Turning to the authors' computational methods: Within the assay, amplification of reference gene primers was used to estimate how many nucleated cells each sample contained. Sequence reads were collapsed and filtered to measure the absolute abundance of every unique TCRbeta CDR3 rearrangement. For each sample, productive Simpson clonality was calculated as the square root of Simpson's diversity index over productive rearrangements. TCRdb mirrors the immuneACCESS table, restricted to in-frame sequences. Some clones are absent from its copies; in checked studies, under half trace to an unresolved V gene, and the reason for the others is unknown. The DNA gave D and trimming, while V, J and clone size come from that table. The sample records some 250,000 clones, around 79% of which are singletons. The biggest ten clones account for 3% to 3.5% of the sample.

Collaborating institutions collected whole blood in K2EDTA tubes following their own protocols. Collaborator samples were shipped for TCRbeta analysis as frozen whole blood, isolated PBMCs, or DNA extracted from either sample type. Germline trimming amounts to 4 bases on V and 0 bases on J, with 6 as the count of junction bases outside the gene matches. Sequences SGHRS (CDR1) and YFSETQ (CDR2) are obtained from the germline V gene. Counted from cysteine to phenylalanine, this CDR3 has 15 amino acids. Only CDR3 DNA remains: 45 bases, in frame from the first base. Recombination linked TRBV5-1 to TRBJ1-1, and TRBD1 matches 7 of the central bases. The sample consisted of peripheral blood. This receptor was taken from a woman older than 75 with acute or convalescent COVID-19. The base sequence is TGCGCCAGCAGCGACTCCGGGACAGTGAACACTGAAGCTTTCTTT. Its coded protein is CASSDSGTVNTEAFF.